This paragraph covers one TCR beta chain sequence. V was trimmed by 2 bases and J by 9 bases, leaving 16 bases between them. The CDR3 runs 14 residues. Germline CDR1 is KGHSH and CDR2 is LQKENI. This entry is derived from a study of T cells in Graves' hyperthyroidism and ophthalmopathy. The investigators amplified TCR beta CDR3 regions from RNA transcripts. Initially, a first-round RT-PCR of the TCR CDR3 employed the HTBI primer set. Each CDR3 protein is one row after TCRdb ran MiXCR on the multiplex PCR reads. Altogether about 500,000 distinct CDR3 sequences are present, approximately 16% being singletons, with the ten largest covering approximately 18%.

This TCR was recovered from a woman under 30 with Graves' hyperthyroidism. Sequenced input: blood. The chain employs TRBV18 and TRBJ2-5; TRBD1 is a possible D gene (7 bases). The CDR3 loop is CASSPSNQGGSQYF. The CDR3 DNA follows: TGTGCCAGCTCACCATCAAATCAGGGGGGATCCCAGTACTTC.